These T cell receptor beta chains were read from a single sample in a study of T cell changes during pregnancy in multiple sclerosis. Only in-frame clones appear in the TCRdb table, and some are missing; sequencing was by immunoSEQ multiplex PCR. The data contain some 40,000 clones, about 89% of them singletons. The sample was CD4+ T cells from peripheral blood mononuclear cells, taken in the first trimester of pregnancy. The receptors shown here come from a female donor with multiple sclerosis, enrolled in a pregnancy study. CDR3s include the opening cysteine and the closing phenylalanine or tryptophan. Each record gives: D gene, clone size, J gene, V gene, CDR3 length, CDR3 DNA, CDR3 protein. D genes are given only for firm matches. The size field is filled for only some rows; it gives once, few, many or a size class.

TRBD1	.	TRBJ2-3	TRBV7-2	15	TGTGCCAGCAGCTCCACGACAGGGGGCACAGATACGCAGTATTTT	CASSSTTGGTDTQYF
TRBD2	.	TRBJ2-1	TRBV5-1	15	TGCGCCAGCAGCTTGCCCAGCGGGAGGTATAATGAGCAGTTCTTC	CASSLPSGRYNEQFF
TRBD2	.	TRBJ2-6	TRBV6-1	19	TGTGCCAGCAGTGGCTTGATGACTAGCGGGAAAACTGGGGCCAACGTCCTGACTTTC	CASSGLMTSGKTGANVLTF
.	.	TRBJ2-7	TRBV21-1	18	.	CASSKVAGGTGRIYEQYF
TRBD1	.	TRBJ1-2	TRBV5-1	17	TGCGCCAGCAGCTTGGCCGGGACAGGGAGCTTCTCTGTGGGCTACACCTTC	CASSLAGTGSFSVGYTF
TRBD1	.	TRBJ2-1	TRBV5-1	14	TGCGCCAGCAGCTTTGGGACAGCAAACAATGAGCAGTTCTTC	CASSFGTANNEQFF
.	.	TRBJ2-5	TRBV7-2	12	TGTGCCAGCAGTCAGGTGGAAGAGACCCAGTACTTC	CASSQVEETQYF
TRBD1	once	TRBJ1-2	TRBV7-2	12	TGTGCCAGCAGCAATCGGGACAGGGGATTCACCTTC	CASSNRDRGFTF
TRBD1	.	TRBJ1-2	TRBV6-1	15	TGTGCCAGCAGGATAGGAGAGGACAGGGGTTATGGCTACACCTTC	CASRIGEDRGYGYTF
.	.	TRBJ2-2	TRBV6-5	15	TGTGCCAGCAGGCGAAGGGGGTATAACGGCGGGGAGCTGTTTTTT	CASRRRGYNGGELFF
.	.	TRBJ1-1	TRBV2	13	TGTGCCAGCAGTCCGACAGTGACCACTGAAGCTTTCTTT	CASSPTVTTEAFF
TRBD2	once	TRBJ2-5	TRBV5-1	17	TGCGCCAGCAGCTTGGGTACGGGAGGCCGTATGGGGGAGACCCAGTACTTC	CASSLGTGGRMGETQYF
.	.	TRBJ2-2	TRBV11-3	16	TGTGCCAGCAGCTTAGATCAATCAGGGCGGACCGGGGAGCTGTTTTTT	CASSLDQSGRTGELFF
TRBD1	few	TRBJ2-7	TRBV4-1	17	TGCGCCAGCAGCCAGGCTGGACAGGGCTTGGGGTCCTACGAGCAGTACTTC	CASSQAGQGLGSYEQYF
TRBD1	.	TRBJ2-7	TRBV2	13	TGTGCCTCACAGGGGGTCGGGTCCTACGAGCAGTACTTC	CASQGVGSYEQYF
TRBD1	.	TRBJ2-1	TRBV5-1	13	TGCGCCAGCAGCCACGGCAGGGGGAATGAGCAGTTCTTC	CASSHGRGNEQFF
.	once	TRBJ1-2	TRBV7-6	13	TGTGCCAGCAGCCAGGGCACCCTAGATGGCTACACCTTC	CASSQGTLDGYTF
.	.	TRBJ1-2	TRBV19	14	TGTGCCAGTAGTATTAGGGGGATTAACTATGGCTACACCTTC	CASSIRGINYGYTF
.	.	TRBJ2-7	TRBV6-5	12	TGTGCCAGCAGTCCCACGGTGTACGAGCAGTACTTC	CASSPTVYEQYF
.	.	TRBJ2-7	TRBV19	14	TGTGCCAGTAGTACCACCGGGAGCTCCTACGAGCAGTACTTC	CASSTTGSSYEQYF
TRBD2	once	TRBJ2-7	TRBV7-2	17	TGTGCCAGCAGCTTAGTCGGGACTAGCGGGGGGGCGTACGAGCAGTACTTC	CASSLVGTSGGAYEQYF
TRBD2	.	TRBJ2-5	TRBV5-1	17	TGCGCCAGCAGCCGGGGACTAGCGGGAACGGGTCCAGAGACCCAGTACTTC	CASSRGLAGTGPETQYF
TRBD2	.	TRBJ2-7	TRBV7-2	18	TGTGCCAGCAGCTTATCTGCGGGGGGGCCCGTGACACGCTACGAGCAGTACTTC	CASSLSAGGPVTRYEQYF
.	.	TRBJ1-4	TRBV29-1	14	TGCAGCGTCAAGGGGGGGGGACTTAATGAAAAACTGTTTTTT	CSVKGGGLNEKLFF
.	.	TRBJ2-7	TRBV7-8	17	TGTGCCAGCAGCTGGGCCCGGGGAGATCCTACCAGCTACGAGCAGTACTTC	CASSWARGDPTSYEQYF